The present T cell receptor beta chain was sequenced within a study of blood T cells in healthy people across ages. The study's findings and limits: From one million sequenced T cells, diversity estimates were lower bounds. Long-lived donors exceeded aged donors in naive CD4+ cells and diversity.

The authors ran a second PCR of about 7 to 12 cycles using a sample-barcoded 5' primer and a J-beta primer mix. Each cDNA was tagged by a template-switch adaptor containing 12 random nucleotides. From the 5' RACE reads, TCRdb called clonotypes with MiXCR, one entry per CDR3 protein. The table records 650,000 to 800,000 distinct CDR3 sequences, under 45% of them present only once. Comment on this clonotype: Its target is not known.

Samples each yielded at least 6 micrograms of total RNA. Sequences were obtained from blood. The receptor comes from a man aged 55 to 70 in good health.

The CDR3 spells CASSGASGSRETQYF. For the CDR3, the DNA is TGTGCCAGCAGCGGGGCGAGTGGGAGTCGGGAGACCCAGTACTTC. This sequence joins TRBV11-2 and TRBJ2-4; D tentatively reads TRBD1 or TRBD2 (5 bases each). The end of the DNA aligns better with TRBJ2-5, so the J call may be wrong. CDR1 and CDR2 from the germline V gene are SGHAT and FQNNGV. The length of the CDR3 is 15 residues.